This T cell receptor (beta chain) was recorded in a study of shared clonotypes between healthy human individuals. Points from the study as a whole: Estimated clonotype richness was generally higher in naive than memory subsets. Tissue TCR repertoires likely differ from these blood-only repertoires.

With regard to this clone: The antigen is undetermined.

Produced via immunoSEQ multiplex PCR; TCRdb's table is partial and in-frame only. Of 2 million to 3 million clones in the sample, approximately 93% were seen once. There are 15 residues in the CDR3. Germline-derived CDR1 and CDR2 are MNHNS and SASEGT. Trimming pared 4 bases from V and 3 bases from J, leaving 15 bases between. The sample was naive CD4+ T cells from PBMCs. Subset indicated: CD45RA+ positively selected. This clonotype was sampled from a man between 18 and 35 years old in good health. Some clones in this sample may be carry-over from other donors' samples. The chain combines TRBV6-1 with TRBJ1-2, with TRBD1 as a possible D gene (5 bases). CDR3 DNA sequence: TGTGCCAGCAGTGGAGGTTTGGGGGACTACTATGGCTACACCTTC. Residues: CASSGGLGDYYGYTF.